Listed below are T cell receptor beta chains from one sample, sequenced in a study of monozygotic twins with inflammatory bowel disease. TCRdb reprocessed the 5' RACE reads and reports one entry per CDR3 protein, with no DNA. The repertoire shows some 160,000 distinct CDR3 sequences; the top ten hold about 7.4%. The sample consisted of blood. The origin of the receptors is a human donor with ulcerative colitis or Crohn's disease, or a healthy co-twin of an affected twin (not recorded which). The CDR3 runs from the conserved cysteine through the conserved F or W.

CDR3 length: 15; V gene: TRBV24-1; J gene: TRBJ2-7; CDR3 protein: CATSGRDSETYEQYF
CDR3 length: 13; V gene: TRBV6-5; J gene: TRBJ1-1; CDR3 protein: CASSYQGAGEAFF
CDR3 length: 17; V gene: TRBV28; J gene: TRBJ1-1; CDR3 protein: CASSFHHPGQGNTEAFF
CDR3 length: 13; V gene: TRBV29-1; J gene: TRBJ2-3; CDR3 protein: CSGLSFAVDTQYF
CDR3 length: 15; V gene: TRBV20-1; J gene: TRBJ2-1; CDR3 protein: CSASRDGSSYNEQFF
CDR3 length: 15; V gene: TRBV20-1; J gene: TRBJ2-1; CDR3 protein: CSAELTTTSYNEQFF
CDR3 length: 14; V gene: TRBV7-2; J gene: TRBJ2-2; CDR3 protein: CASSSPTYTGELFF
CDR3 length: 13; V gene: TRBV3-1; J gene: TRBJ2-7; CDR3 protein: CASSQGPNYEQYF
CDR3 length: 13; V gene: TRBV19; J gene: TRBJ2-6; CDR3 protein: CASSTFPISVLTF
CDR3 length: 13; V gene: TRBV5-1; J gene: TRBJ1-1; CDR3 protein: CASTIRQGARAFF
CDR3 length: 17; V gene: TRBV3-1; J gene: TRBJ2-1; CDR3 protein: CASSRQGASGSYNDQFF
CDR3 length: 14; V gene: TRBV5-1; J gene: TRBJ2-7; CDR3 protein: CASSVGTGDYEQYF
CDR3 length: 13; V gene: TRBV10-1; J gene: TRBJ2-2; CDR3 protein: CASPLHGKGELFF
CDR3 length: 12; V gene: TRBV28; J gene: TRBJ1-1; CDR3 protein: CASSMTGTGLFF
CDR3 length: 16; V gene: TRBV5-1; J gene: TRBJ1-1; CDR3 protein: CASSLGGGDLNTEAFF
CDR3 length: 12; V gene: TRBV29-1; J gene: TRBJ1-1; CDR3 protein: CSGKRVNTEAFF
CDR3 length: 16; V gene: TRBV20-1; J gene: TRBJ2-1; CDR3 protein: CSASGTFGPPDNEQFF
CDR3 length: 15; V gene: TRBV5-1; J gene: TRBJ2-7; CDR3 protein: CASSEGLALSYEQYF
CDR3 length: 15; V gene: TRBV7-9; J gene: TRBJ1-4; CDR3 protein: CARTRLQGGDEKLFF
CDR3 length: 17; V gene: TRBV5-1; J gene: TRBJ1-1; CDR3 protein: CASSLGGQGAMNTEAFF
CDR3 length: 14; V gene: TRBV4-2; J gene: TRBJ2-7; CDR3 protein: CASSQRQGSYEQYF
CDR3 length: 15; V gene: TRBV25-1; J gene: TRBJ1-1; CDR3 protein: CASSEFFGGRTEAFF
CDR3 length: 14; V gene: TRBV15; J gene: TRBJ2-2; CDR3 protein: CATSREMGTGELFF
CDR3 length: 15; V gene: TRBV28; J gene: TRBJ1-2; CDR3 protein: CASSYPTGRNYGYTF
CDR3 length: 15; V gene: TRBV7-2; J gene: TRBJ1-2; CDR3 protein: CASSLGSDRAGGYTF
CDR3 length: 13; V gene: TRBV5-1; J gene: TRBJ1-2; CDR3 protein: CASSLGQNYGYTF
CDR3 length: 15; V gene: TRBV6-1; J gene: TRBJ2-5; CDR3 protein: CASSLAQRGVETQYF
CDR3 length: 16; V gene: TRBV5-1; J gene: TRBJ1-2; CDR3 protein: CASSLAGRFRHYGYTF
CDR3 length: 17; V gene: TRBV14; J gene: TRBJ2-3; CDR3 protein: CASSQGQGANLPDTQYF
CDR3 length: 14; V gene: TRBV4-3; J gene: TRBJ1-5; CDR3 protein: CASSQDFRNQPQHF
CDR3 length: 16; V gene: TRBV5-6; J gene: TRBJ1-6; CDR3 protein: CASSLNLPAHNSPLHF
CDR3 length: 15; V gene: TRBV7-2; J gene: TRBJ1-2; CDR3 protein: CASSLAQGLAGGYTF
CDR3 length: 14; V gene: TRBV7-9; J gene: TRBJ1-3; CDR3 protein: CASSPGPNRNTIYF
CDR3 length: 22; V gene: TRBV2; J gene: TRBJ2-2; CDR3 protein: CASSEAGDGARGLPTHTGELFF
CDR3 length: 16; V gene: TRBV5-1; J gene: TRBJ2-2; CDR3 protein: CASSSGLAVGTGELFF
CDR3 length: 16; V gene: TRBV6-5; J gene: TRBJ2-2; CDR3 protein: CASSYGTSVNLGELFF
CDR3 length: 12; V gene: TRBV11-2; J gene: TRBJ1-2; CDR3 protein: CASRSGRGGYTF
CDR3 length: 14; V gene: TRBV20-1; J gene: TRBJ2-3; CDR3 protein: CSASPLSRTDTQYF
CDR3 length: 13; V gene: TRBV27; J gene: TRBJ2-3; CDR3 protein: CASSGQGIYTQYF
CDR3 length: 14; V gene: TRBV12-3/TRBV12-4; J gene: TRBJ2-7; CDR3 protein: CASSLDGSTYEQYF
CDR3 length: 13; V gene: TRBV24-1; J gene: TRBJ2-5; CDR3 protein: CATSDLDQETQYF
CDR3 length: 12; V gene: TRBV6-1; J gene: TRBJ1-4; CDR3 protein: CASIRAREKLFF
CDR3 length: 12; V gene: TRBV10-3; J gene: TRBJ1-2; CDR3 protein: CATGEEIYGYTF
CDR3 length: 15; V gene: TRBV20-1; J gene: TRBJ2-7; CDR3 protein: CSATLPQDRGDEQYF
CDR3 length: 16; V gene: TRBV28; J gene: TRBJ2-3; CDR3 protein: CASSRRGTAGFDTQYF
CDR3 length: 12; V gene: TRBV7-8; J gene: TRBJ2-1; CDR3 protein: CASRRRSNEQFF
CDR3 length: 15; V gene: TRBV5-1; J gene: TRBJ1-4; CDR3 protein: CASRTGAGGNEKLFF
CDR3 length: 16; V gene: TRBV12-3/TRBV12-4; J gene: TRBJ2-7; CDR3 protein: CASSLSQLDVSYEQYF
CDR3 length: 19; V gene: TRBV11-1; J gene: TRBJ2-3; CDR3 protein: CASSLELSGSPPRTDTQYF
CDR3 length: 13; V gene: TRBV5-1; J gene: TRBJ1-2; CDR3 protein: CASSLMAEGGYTF
CDR3 length: 13; V gene: TRBV12-3/TRBV12-4; J gene: TRBJ1-4; CDR3 protein: CASSFRINEKLFF
CDR3 length: 12; V gene: TRBV29-1; J gene: TRBJ2-7; CDR3 protein: CSVEDPLYEQYF
CDR3 length: 14; V gene: TRBV3-1; J gene: TRBJ1-1; CDR3 protein: CASSQEGGGKEAFF